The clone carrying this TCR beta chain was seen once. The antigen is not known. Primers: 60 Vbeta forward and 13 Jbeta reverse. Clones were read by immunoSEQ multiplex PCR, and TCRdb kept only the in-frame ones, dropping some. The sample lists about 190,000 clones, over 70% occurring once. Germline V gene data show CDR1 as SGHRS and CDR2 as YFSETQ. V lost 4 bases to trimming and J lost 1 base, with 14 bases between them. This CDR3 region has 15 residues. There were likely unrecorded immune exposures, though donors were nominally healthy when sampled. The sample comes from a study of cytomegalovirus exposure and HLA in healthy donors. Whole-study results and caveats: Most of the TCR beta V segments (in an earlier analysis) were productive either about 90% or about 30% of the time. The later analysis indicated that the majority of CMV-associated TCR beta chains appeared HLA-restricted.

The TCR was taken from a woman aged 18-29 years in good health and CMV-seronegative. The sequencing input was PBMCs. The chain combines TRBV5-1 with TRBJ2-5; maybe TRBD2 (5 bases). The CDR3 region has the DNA TGCGCCAGCAGCCGTACCGGGAAGCCCCAAGAGACCCAGTACTTC. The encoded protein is CASSRTGKPQETQYF.